This T cell receptor beta chain was observed in a study of beta chain features in type 1 diabetes (dated by TCRdb to 2017 to 2018). About the study as a whole: Patients and healthy donors did not differ in mean age, gender distribution, total cell number or subset yield. Across all samples, roughly 110,000,000 sorted cells were examined, and cell number per subset correlated strongly with RNA yield. In the study, recently diagnosed type 1 diabetes patients and matched healthy donors were compared on the TCRB repertoires of their sorted circulating CD4+ T cell subsets. Regulatory and stem cell-like memory subsets were isolated from only 8 patients and about eight healthy donors, whereas naive and central memory subsets came from all 28 donors. Overall study outcomes, separate from this receptor: In all four CD4+ subsets, TCRB CDR3 length was moderately but significantly shorter in type 1 diabetes patients. Naive, central memory and regulatory TCRB repertoires appeared to be more similar among patients than among healthy donors. Because small numbers of individuals were included in the HLA sub-analyses, any influence of HLA type on TCRB rearrangement was left unresolved. Sequencing cDNA rather than genomic DNA could over-represent highly expressing activated cells, although activation and CD3 levels did not differ between groups. PCR might favor shorter templates, but patient and control samples were amplified and corrected together, so any skew would affect both groups equally. At VDJ recombination sites, patients with type 1 diabetes made fewer insertions and deleted more nucleotides, a pattern implying thymic rearrangement abnormalities.

Details on this clone: What this receptor recognizes is not known. Base qualities are not provided; no much larger clone lies one nucleotide away.

Deletion took 4 bases off V and 0 bases off J, with a span of 10 bases between the germline ends. From its cysteine to its phenylalanine, the CDR3 spans 14 amino acids. Just CDR3 DNA is preserved here, 42 bases in frame from base 1. The CDR1 and CDR2 encoded by the germline V gene are SGDLS and YYNGEE. A single peripheral blood draw of roughly 0.11 L on average was collected from each donor into heparinised tubes. A BD FACSAria II and a panel including CD45RO, CCR7, CD25, CD127, CD95 and CD27 were used to sort naive, central memory, regulatory and stem cell-like memory CD4+ T cells. Every sorted population had a purity above 98%. PBMCs were isolated immediately by Lymphoprep density gradient centrifugation and stained directly without culture. So that batch effects would be minimized, each experiment stained and sorted samples in pairs, pairing one healthy donor with one patient. The entire isolated RNA was reverse transcribed using the High Capacity cDNA Reverse Transcription Kit, and thus expressed TCRB transcripts were sequenced. Deep immunoSEQ sequencing was performed on naive, central memory and regulatory T cell samples, with an average of roughly 3.3 million total reads per sample. After sorted cells were lysed in RLT buffer, RNA was extracted with DNase-treated RNeasy Micro or Mini kits, with the choice depending on cell number. Each cell subset was processed on its own to prevent cross-contamination, while patient and healthy donor samples were processed together. Using the immunoSEQ multiplex PCR, TCRB sequences were amplified from cDNA into 87-bp fragments spanning the CDR3 region. Amplicons were sequenced on the Illumina HiSeq platform. Regarding the original processing steps: Synthetic template baselines were used to correct PCR bias computationally, reads within Hamming distance 2 were collapsed together, and singletons that could not be merged were discarded. Reads were aligned against IMGT so that V, D and J genes, CDR3 length and insertions or deletions at six rearrangement sites could be assigned. Within each subset, clonotype counts were normalized to sorted cell number, and only after that were true diversity and Gini coefficients computed with the tcR R package. The overlap coefficient, calculated on TCRB nucleotide sequences, was used to measure repertoire sharing. TCRdb's version of the immuneACCESS table is confined to in-frame rearrangements and falls short of the full clone set. An unresolved V gene accounts for under half of the shortfall where checked; the remainder is of unknown origin. Clone size and the V and J calls come from that table; the DNA yielded D and trimming. For this sample the table gives some 150,000 clones, of which 40% to 60% were detected only once. Together, the top ten hold around 0.42% of the sample.

The sequenced sample consisted of Tregs from blood. The sample's cell subset or site label, decoded: regulatory CD4+ T cells. The source is a man in his late teens or twenties in good health. This chain is built from TRBV9 and TRBJ1-2; the D gene assignment is ambiguous. The CDR3 reads as follows: CASSPGSTNYGYTF. The DNA is as follows: TGTGCCAGCAGCCCCGGGTCCACTAACTATGGCTACACCTTC.